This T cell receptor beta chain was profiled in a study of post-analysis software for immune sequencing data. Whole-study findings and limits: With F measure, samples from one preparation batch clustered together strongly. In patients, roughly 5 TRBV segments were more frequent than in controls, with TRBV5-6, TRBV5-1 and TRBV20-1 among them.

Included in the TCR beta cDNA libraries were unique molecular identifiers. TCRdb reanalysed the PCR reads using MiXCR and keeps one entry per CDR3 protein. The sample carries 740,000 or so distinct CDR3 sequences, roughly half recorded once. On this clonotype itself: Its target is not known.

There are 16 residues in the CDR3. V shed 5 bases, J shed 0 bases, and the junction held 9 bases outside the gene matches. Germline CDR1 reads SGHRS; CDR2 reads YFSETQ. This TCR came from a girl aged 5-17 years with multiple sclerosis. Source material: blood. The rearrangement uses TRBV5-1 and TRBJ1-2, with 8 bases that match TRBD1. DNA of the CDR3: TGCGCCAGCAGTATTGGACAGGGACTAGCTAACTATGGCTACACCTTC. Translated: CASSIGQGLANYGYTF.